This T cell receptor (beta chain) emerged from a study of T cells in Graves' hyperthyroidism and ophthalmopathy. Regarding the study as a whole: Also found in blood were most expanded thyroid clonotypes above 0.001.

The table lists this clonotype with many counts. The antigen remains unidentified. TCR beta CDR3 sequences were amplified from RNA transcripts. When the TCR CDR3 underwent first-round RT-PCR, the HTBI primer set was used. TCRdb itself ran the multiplex PCR reads through MiXCR, one entry per CDR3 protein. The sample carries about 680,000 distinct CDR3 sequences, about 35% recorded once. Trimming removed 3 bases at V and 3 bases at J, with 9 bases between. Germline CDR1 DFQATT, CDR2 SNEGSKA (reference sequence). The CDR3 runs to 13 residues. The chain uses TRBV20-1 and TRBJ1-5; D remains unclear. The sequenced sample was blood. The sequence was collected from a woman aged 40-49 years with Graves' hyperthyroidism. The CDR3 DNA follows: TGCAGTGCTAGTCGACCAAACAATCAGCCCCAGCATTTT. Translated, it gives CSASRPNNQPQHF.